This T cell receptor (beta chain) was recovered during a study of blood T cell repertoires in COVID-19. Study background: Whether acute or convalescent, the COVID-19 samples came from the United States, Italy and Spain.

Assay used: immunoSEQ multiplex PCR; TCRdb lists only in-frame clones, some missing. The sample comprises almost 350,000 clones, roughly 90% of which are singletons, and approximately 0.97% rests with the top ten. Participant ages covered about 18 to 95 years across 20 to 25 US areas. Assignments of participants to cohorts depended upon their own reported clinical history. Within 2 weeks of study entry, exposed participants had contacted a PCR-confirmed or clinician-diagnosed COVID-19 case. The V gene's germline CDR1 is MNHEY and CDR2 SVGAGI. The length of the CDR3 is 15 residues. The germline V and J ends were trimmed by 6 bases and 9 bases, with 18 bases remaining between them.

This chain links TRBV6-5 with TRBJ1-6; D unclear. Sequencing was carried out using PBMCs or T cells enriched from blood (not recorded which). The source of this sequence is a woman in her 30s who had been exposed to COVID-19. CDR3 coding DNA: TGTGCCAGCAGATCGGACGGAGGGTTAGGTTCACCCCTCCACTTT. Its protein is CASRSDGGLGSPLHF.